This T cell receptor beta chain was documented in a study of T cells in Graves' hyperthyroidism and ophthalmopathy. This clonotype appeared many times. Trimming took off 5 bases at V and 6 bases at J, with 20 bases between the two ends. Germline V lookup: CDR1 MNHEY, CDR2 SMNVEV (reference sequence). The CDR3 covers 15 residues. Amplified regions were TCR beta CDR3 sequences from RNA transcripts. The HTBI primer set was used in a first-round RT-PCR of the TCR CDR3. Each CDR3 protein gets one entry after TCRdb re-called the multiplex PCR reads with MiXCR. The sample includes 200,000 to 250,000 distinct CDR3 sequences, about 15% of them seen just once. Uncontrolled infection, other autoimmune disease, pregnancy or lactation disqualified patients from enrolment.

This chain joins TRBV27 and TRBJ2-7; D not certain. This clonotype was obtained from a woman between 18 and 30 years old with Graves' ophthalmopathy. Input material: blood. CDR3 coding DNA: TGTGCCAGCAGTCCCTGGAAGGGAAGTCGGGCCGAGCAGTACTTC. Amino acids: CASSPWKGSRAEQYF.